Shown below are 4 T cell receptor beta chains from a single sample sequenced in a study of blood T cells in healthy people across ages. Using a J-beta primer mix together with a sample-barcoded 5' primer, a second PCR was run for about 7 to 12 cycles. A single record per CDR3 protein comes from TCRdb applying MiXCR to the 5' RACE reads. The table has hundreds of thousands of distinct CDR3 sequences, about 55% seen once. Sequencing was carried out using blood. The receptors originated from a man aged 55 to 70 in good health.

J is TRBJ1-5 and V is TRBV7-2; 9 positions agree with TRBD1. The V gene end was trimmed by 5 bases and the J gene end by 6 bases; junction bases not matched to a gene: 11. Germline CDR1 reads SGHTA; CDR2 reads FQGNSA. There are 16 residues in the CDR3. CDR3 loop: CASSPGPGQGVQPQHF. The DNA of the CDR3 is TGTGCCAGCAGCCCTGGCCCGGGACAGGGCGTTCAGCCCCAGCATTTT.

The CDR3 nucleotides read TGTGCCAGCGGCGGGGGGGCCCTGCGCACCGGGGAGCTGTTTTTT. It yields the protein CASGGGALRTGELFF. The chain links TRBV7-2 to TRBJ2-2; TRBD2 matches 9 bases. J lost 4 bases, V lost 8 bases, and 8 bases had no gene match. The CDR3 has 15 residues. Germline V gene lookup returns CDR1 SGHTA and CDR2 FQGNSA.

This clonotype was counted only a few times. J is TRBJ2-2 and V is TRBV5-1; D might be TRBD2 (6 bases). The length of the CDR3 is 14 residues. Germline assignment: CDR1 SGHRS and CDR2 YFSETQ. The germline V and J ends were trimmed by 5 bases and 7 bases, with 15 bases remaining between them. CDR3 loop: CASRPGLMVGELFF. CDR3 bases: TGCGCCAGCAGACCGGGACTGATGGTCGGGGAGCTGTTTTTT.

The chain has TRBV21-1 and TRBJ2-7; the listed D gene, TRBD1, was not tested against the DNA. TRBV21-1 is recorded as a pseudogene. The CDR3 consists of 15 residues. The CDR3 reads CASSGPGTGSYEQYF. The CDR3 bases are TGTGCCAGCAGCGGTCCCGGGACAGGGTCGTACGAGCAGTACTTC.